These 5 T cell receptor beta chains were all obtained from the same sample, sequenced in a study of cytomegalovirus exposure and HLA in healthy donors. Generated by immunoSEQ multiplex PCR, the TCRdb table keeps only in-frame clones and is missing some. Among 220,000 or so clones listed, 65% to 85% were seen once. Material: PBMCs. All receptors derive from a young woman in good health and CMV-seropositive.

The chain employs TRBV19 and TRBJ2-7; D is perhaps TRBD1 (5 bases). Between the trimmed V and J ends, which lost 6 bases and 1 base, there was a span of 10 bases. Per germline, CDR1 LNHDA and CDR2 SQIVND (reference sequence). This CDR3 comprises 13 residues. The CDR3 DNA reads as TGTGCCAGTAGCCCAAGACAGTCCTACGAGCAGTACTTC. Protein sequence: CASSPRQSYEQYF.

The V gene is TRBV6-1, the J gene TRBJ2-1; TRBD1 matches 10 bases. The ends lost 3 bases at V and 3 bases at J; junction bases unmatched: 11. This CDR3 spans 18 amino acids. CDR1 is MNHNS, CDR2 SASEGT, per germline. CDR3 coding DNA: TGTGCCAGCAGTGATAATCTTTGGACAGGGGGAAGCTACAATGAGCAGTTCTTC. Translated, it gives CASSDNLWTGGSYNEQFF.

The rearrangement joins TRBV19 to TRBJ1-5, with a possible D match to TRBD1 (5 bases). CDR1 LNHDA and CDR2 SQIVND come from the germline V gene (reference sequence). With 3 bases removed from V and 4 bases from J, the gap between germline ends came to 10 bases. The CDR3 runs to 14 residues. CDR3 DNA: TGTGCCAGTAGTATGACAGCGTTTAATCAGCCCCAGCATTTT. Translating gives CASSMTAFNQPQHF.

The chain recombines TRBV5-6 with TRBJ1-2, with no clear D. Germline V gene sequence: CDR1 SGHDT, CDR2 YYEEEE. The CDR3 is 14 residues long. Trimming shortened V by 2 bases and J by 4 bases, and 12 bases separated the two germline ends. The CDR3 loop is CASSFGPPSYGYTF. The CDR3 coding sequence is TGTGCCAGCAGCTTTGGTCCCCCCTCCTATGGCTACACCTTC.

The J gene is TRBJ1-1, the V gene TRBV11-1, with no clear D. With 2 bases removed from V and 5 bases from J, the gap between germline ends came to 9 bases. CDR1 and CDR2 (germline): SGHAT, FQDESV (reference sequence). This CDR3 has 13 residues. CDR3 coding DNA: TGTGCCAGCAGCTTAAAGTGGGAGACTGAAGCTTTCTTT. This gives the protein CASSLKWETEAFF.